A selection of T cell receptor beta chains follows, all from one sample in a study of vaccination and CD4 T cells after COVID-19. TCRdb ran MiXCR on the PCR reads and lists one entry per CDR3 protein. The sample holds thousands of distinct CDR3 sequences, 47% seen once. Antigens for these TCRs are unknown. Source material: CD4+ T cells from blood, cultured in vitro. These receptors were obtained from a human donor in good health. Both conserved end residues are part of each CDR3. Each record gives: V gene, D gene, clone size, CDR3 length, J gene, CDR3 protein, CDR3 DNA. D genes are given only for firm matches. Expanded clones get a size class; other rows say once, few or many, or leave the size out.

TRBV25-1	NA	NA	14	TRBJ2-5	CASSGAPIQETQYF	TGTGCCAGCAGTGGGGCGCCTATCCAAGAGACCCAGTACTTC
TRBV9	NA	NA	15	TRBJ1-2	CASSTGLRLDYGYTF	TGTGCCAGCAGCACAGGACTCCGGCTGGACTATGGCTACACCTTC
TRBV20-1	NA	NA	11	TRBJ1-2	CSPGPPYGYTF	TGCAGTCCAGGCCCCCCCTATGGCTACACCTTC
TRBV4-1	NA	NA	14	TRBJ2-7	CASSQQPGKGEQYF	TGCGCCAGCAGCCAACAACCAGGGAAGGGCGAGCAGTACTTC
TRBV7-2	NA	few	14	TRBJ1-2	CASSSPDTIYGYTF	TGTGCCAGCAGCTCCCCGGACACCATCTATGGCTACACCTTC
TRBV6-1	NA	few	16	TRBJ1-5	CASSDMGRTSNQPQHF	TGTGCCAGCAGTGATATGGGCAGGACTAGCAATCAGCCCCAGCATTTT
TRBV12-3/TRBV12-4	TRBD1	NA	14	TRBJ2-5	CASSPRTGEETQYF	TGTGCCAGCAGTCCTAGAACAGGGGAGGAGACCCAGTACTTC
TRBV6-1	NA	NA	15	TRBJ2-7	CASSEASGSSYEQYF	TGTGCCAGCAGTGAAGCTTCCGGGAGCTCCTACGAGCAGTACTTC
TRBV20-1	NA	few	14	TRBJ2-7	CSARAGVIPYEQYF	TGCAGTGCTAGAGCGGGAGTAATCCCCTACGAGCAGTACTTC
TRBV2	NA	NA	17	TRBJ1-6	CASRKVGSRSYNSPLHF	TGTGCCAGCAGGAAAGTTGGCAGTCGCTCCTATAATTCACCCCTCCACTTT
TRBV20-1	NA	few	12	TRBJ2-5	CSGWSGQETQYF	TGCAGTGGGTGGAGCGGTCAAGAGACCCAGTACTTC
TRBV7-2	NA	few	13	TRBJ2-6	CASSTSGANVLTF	TGTGCCAGCAGTACCTCTGGGGCCAACGTCCTGACTTTC
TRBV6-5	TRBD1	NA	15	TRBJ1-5	CASSYSGRGLQPQHF	TGTGCCAGCAGTTACTCGGGCAGGGGGCTTCAGCCCCAGCATTTT
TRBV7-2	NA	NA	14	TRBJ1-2	CASIPGGGAYGYTF	TGTGCCAGCATCCCGGGGGGGGGCGCGTATGGCTACACCTTC
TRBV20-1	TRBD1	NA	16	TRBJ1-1	CSLHRQGATMNTEAFF	TGCAGTCTCCATAGGCAGGGGGCGACCATGAACACTGAAGCTTTCTTT
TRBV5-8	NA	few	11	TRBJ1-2	CASSLTPGYTF	TGTGCCAGCAGCTTGACCCCTGGCTACACCTTC
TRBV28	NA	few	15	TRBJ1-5	CASSLVGRSNQPQHF	TGTGCCAGCAGTTTGGTGGGGAGGAGCAATCAGCCCCAGCATTTT
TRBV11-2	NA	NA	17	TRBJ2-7	CASSLAASLSSSYEQYF	TGTGCCAGCAGCTTAGCGGCTAGCTTATCTAGCTCCTACGAGCAGTACTTC
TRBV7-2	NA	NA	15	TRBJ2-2	CASSRTNSNTGELFF	TGTGCCAGCAGCCGGACTAATTCGAACACCGGGGAGCTGTTTTTT
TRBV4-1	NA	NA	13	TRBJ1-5	CASSQETYRPQHF	TGCGCCAGCAGCCAAGAAACCTATCGGCCCCAGCATTTT
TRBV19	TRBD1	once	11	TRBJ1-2	CASSKGQAYTF	TGTGCCAGTAGTAAAGGACAGGCCTACACCTTC
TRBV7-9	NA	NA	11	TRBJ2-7	CASSYSGEQYF	TGTGCCAGCAGCTACAGTGGGGAGCAGTACTTC
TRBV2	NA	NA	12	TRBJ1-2	CASSESGYGYTF	TGTGCCAGCAGTGAGTCGGGCTATGGCTACACCTTC